Following are 30 T cell receptor beta chains from one sample sequenced in a study of T cell repertoires in cytomegalovirus infection. TCRdb passed the reads through MiXCR, listing each CDR3 protein once. The table includes 400,000 or so distinct CDR3 sequences, approximately 32% detected once. The specimen was PBMCs. The receptors were sampled from a human donor in good health (CMV status not recorded). Some clones in this sample may be carry-over from other donors' samples.

This chain joins TRBV6-1 and TRBJ2-7; TRBD1 or TRBD2 may be the D gene (5 bases each). Trimming removed 10 bases from V and 2 bases from J, with 12 bases in between. Germline assignment: CDR1 MNHNS and CDR2 SASEGT. The CDR3 is 12 residues long. Here the CDR3 reads CATGTGTYEQYF. CDR3 DNA sequence: TGTGCCACCGGGACGGGAACCTACGAGCAGTACTTC.

This clonotype has a count of ten or more. The rearrangement links TRBV19 to TRBJ1-1; tentative D call: TRBD1 (5 bases). V dropped 5 bases and J dropped 3 bases, with 13 bases sitting between them. This CDR3 comprises 14 residues. Germline CDR1 LNHDA, CDR2 SQIVND (reference sequence). The CDR3 spells CASSLRGGDTEAFF. The CDR3 nucleotides are TGTGCCAGTAGTCTCCGAGGAGGGGACACTGAAGCTTTCTTT. The whole variable domain, filled in from reference TRBV19 and TRBJ1-1, reads DGGITQSPKYLFRKEGQNVTLSCEQNLNHDAMYWYRQDPGQGLRLIYYSQIVNDFQKGDIAEGYSVSREKKESFPLTVTSAQKNPTAFYLCASSLRGGDTEAFFGQGTRLTVV.

About this clonotype: A read error may explain this, as a much larger clone is one base away. The rearrangement links TRBV7-2 to TRBJ2-7; D may be TRBD1 or TRBD2 (6 bases each). CDR3 size: 16 residues. CDR1 and CDR2 from the germline V gene are SGHTA and FQGNSA. CDR3 protein: CASSLMGAGSSYEQSF. In nucleotides, the CDR3 is TGTGCCAGCAGCTTGATGGGGGCGGGGAGCTCCTACGAGCAGTCCTTC.

This clonotype was seen only a few times. V is TRBV6-2 or TRBV6-3 and J is TRBJ2-1, with 11 bases aligning to TRBD2. The CDR3 covers 16 residues. Germline values: CDR1 MNHEY, CDR2 SVGEGT. V gave up 6 bases and J gave up 6 bases; unmatched junction bases: 10. The CDR3 spells CASSARIAGGGNEQFF. CDR3 in DNA: TGTGCCAGCAGCGCCCGTATAGCGGGGGGGGGCAATGAGCAGTTCTTC.

The J gene is TRBJ2-3, the V gene TRBV4-3; 8 nucleotides agree with TRBD2. The CDR3 contains 16 residues. V lost 0 bases, J lost 6 bases, and 8 bases stayed unmatched. Germline CDR1 reads LGHNA; CDR2 reads YSLEER. For the CDR3, the DNA is TGCGCCAGCAGCCAAGATCTAAGCGGGGGTAGCGATACGCAGTATTTT. Its translation is CASSQDLSGGSDTQYF.

This clonotype was picked up many times. This sequence joins TRBV7-2 and TRBJ2-7, with a tentative D call TRBD1 (5 bases). V was shortened by 4 bases and J by 5 bases, with 12 bases between the two germline ends. In germline, CDR1 is SGHTA, CDR2 FQGNSA. The CDR3 extends over 13 amino acids. CDR3 coding DNA: TGTGCCAGCAGCTCACAGGAACACGACGAGCAGTACTTC. As protein: CASSSQEHDEQYF.

This clonotype was detected many times. V gene TRBV4-1 combines with J gene TRBJ2-7; D remains unclear. The length of the CDR3 is 14 residues. Germline CDR1 is MGHRA and CDR2 is YSYEKL. Trimming removed 3 bases at V and 3 bases at J, with 12 bases between. The CDR3 nucleotides read TGCGCCAGCAGCCAGATCAGTGGGCGCTACGAGCAGTACTTC. It translates to CASSQISGRYEQYF.

The V and J genes are TRBV7-2 and TRBJ1-2; 7 bases fit TRBD1. The CDR3 runs 15 residues. Germline V gene lookup returns CDR1 SGHTA and CDR2 FQGNSA. J was trimmed by 4 bases and V by 5 bases; bases with no gene match: 10. The CDR3 DNA follows: TGTGCCAGCAGCCGCCGGAGGGGGCTGGGCTATGGCTACACCTTC. It codes for CASSRRRGLGYGYTF.

This clonotype was counted only a few times. J is TRBJ1-2 and V is TRBV7-9; D is unresolved. V was clipped by 5 bases and J by 6 bases, with 22 bases between them. The germline V gene encodes CDR1 SEHNR and CDR2 FQNEAQ (reference sequence). The CDR3 sequence is 16 residues long. The DNA for the CDR3 is TGTGCCAGCAGCGCCAGTCGCGACACCTCCCGGCATGGCTACACCTTC. This codes for CASSASRDTSRHGYTF. Complete variable domain (other parts from reference TRBV7-9 and TRBJ1-2): DTGVSQNPRHKITKRGQNVTFRCDPISEHNRLYWYRQTLGQGPEFLTYFQNEAQLEKSRLLSDRFSAERPKGSFSTLEIQRTEQGDSAMYLCASSASRDTSRHGYTFGSGTRLTVV.

Worth noting for this clonotype: The conserved phenylalanine or tryptophan normally closing the CDR3 is absent here, so this likely arose from a read error. This chain links TRBV12-3 or TRBV12-4 with TRBJ1-2; 8 positions agree with TRBD1. With 5 bases clipped from V and 8 bases from J, the junction kept 4 bases outside the gene matches. The CDR3 is 12 residues long. CDR3 coding DNA: TGTGCCAGCAGTCAGGGGGCGAGAGGCTACACCTTA. This codes for CASSQGARGYTL.

The chain links TRBV28 to TRBJ2-7; D tentatively reads TRBD1 or TRBD2 (5 bases each). The CDR3 is made up of 15 amino acids. Germline V gives CDR1 MDHEN, CDR2 SYDVKM. The V and J ends lost 5 bases and 2 bases respectively, with 16 bases between them. CDR3: CASSAWTSGTYEQYF. The CDR3 bases are TGTGCCAGCAGTGCGTGGACAAGCGGTACCTACGAGCAGTACTTC.

J is TRBJ1-2 and V is TRBV28; D call uncertain. Per the germline V gene, CDR1 is MDHEN and CDR2 is SYDVKM. V lost 3 bases and J lost 4, with 6 bases in between. The CDR3 has 12 amino acids. The CDR3 bases are TGTGCCAGCAGTTTTGATGTCTATGGCTACACCTTC. This gives the protein CASSFDVYGYTF.

This clonotype was seen only once. The gene calls are TRBV4-3 and TRBJ1-5; tentative D call: TRBD1 (6 bases). V lost 4 bases to trimming and J lost 1 base, with 11 bases between them. The length of the CDR3 is 15 residues. Germline CDR1 and CDR2: LGHNA and YSLEER. CDR3 sequence: CASSRSRGSNQPQHF. CDR3 in DNA: TGCGCCAGCAGCCGGTCCAGGGGAAGCAATCAGCCCCAGCATTTT.

This clonotype was detected many times. The chain uses TRBV7-2 and TRBJ1-2; 9 bases are a match to TRBD1. J lost 2 bases, V lost 5 bases, and 6 bases had no gene match. The CDR3 consists of 15 residues. CDR1 SGHTA and CDR2 FQGNSA come from the germline V gene. The CDR3, as DNA: TGTGCCAGCAGCCAACGGGACAGGGCGAACTATGGCTACACCTTC. Encoded protein: CASSQRDRANYGYTF.

The table lists this clonotype with many counts. The rearrangement links TRBV7-2 to TRBJ2-1; 8 nucleotides line up with TRBD2. Per the germline V gene, CDR1 is SGHTA and CDR2 is FQGNSA. The V gene end was trimmed by 1 base and the J gene end by 6 bases; junction bases not matched to a gene: 5. The CDR3 is 15 amino acids. This CDR3 is CASSLGTSSSNEQFF. The CDR3 nucleotides are TGTGCCAGCAGCTTAGGGACTAGCTCATCCAATGAGCAGTTCTTC.

The chain is built from TRBV2 and TRBJ2-2; tentatively, D is TRBD2 (5 bases). This CDR3 is built from 13 residues. Trimming left V 6 bases short and J 6 bases short, with 11 bases between. The germline V gene encodes CDR1 SNHLY and CDR2 FYNNEI. The CDR3 region is CASSPAGAGELFF. As DNA, the CDR3 is TGTGCCAGCAGCCCTGCCGGGGCCGGGGAGCTGTTTTTT.

In its sample, this clonotype was seen many times. The chain joins TRBV7-2 to TRBJ1-1; D is uncertain. The CDR3 loop spans 14 amino acids. Trimming pared 1 base from V and 4 bases from J, leaving 10 bases between. Germline V gene data show CDR1 as SGHTA and CDR2 as FQGNSA. The CDR3 protein is CASSLDGEATEAFF. The DNA for the CDR3 is TGTGCCAGCAGCTTAGATGGGGAGGCCACTGAAGCTTTCTTT.

This clonotype was seen just once. A single base separates this from a much larger clone, so it may be a read error. CDR3 amino acids: CASSLDAHVLSTEAFF. The CDR3 nucleotides are TGTGCCAGCAGCTTAGATGCCCACGTTTTGAGCACTGAAGCTTTCTTT. The chain combines TRBV7-8 with TRBJ1-1; D ambiguous. Germline V gives CDR1 SGHVS, CDR2 FQNEAQ. Trimming removed 1 base from V and 4 bases from J, with 16 bases in between. The length of the CDR3 is 16 residues.

This clonotype has a handful of counts. V usage is TRBV6-5 and J usage is TRBJ2-3, with D perhaps being TRBD1 or TRBD2 (5 bases each). V lost 4 bases to trimming and J lost 2 bases, with 16 bases between them. Germline V gene sequence: CDR1 MNHEY, CDR2 SVGAGI. CDR3 length: 16 residues. The CDR3: CASSSPGRRSTDTQYF. The CDR3 nucleotides are TGTGCCAGCAGTTCCCCGGGACGGAGGTCCACAGATACGCAGTATTTT.

This clonotype was found a few times. CDR3 sequence (DNA): TGTGCCAGCAGTACTATGTGGCGGCAAGGCACAGATACGCAGTATTTT. Translating it yields CASSTMWRQGTDTQYF. The chain recombines TRBV2 with TRBJ2-3; no clear D gene. The CDR3 totals 16 residues. CDR1 SNHLY and CDR2 FYNNEI come from the germline V gene. V lost 5 bases and J lost 1, with 16 bases in between.

This chain connects TRBV19 to TRBJ2-1, with TRBD2 identical over 11 bases. The CDR3 totals 17 residues. V lost 6 bases and J lost 4; bases outside the gene matches: 11. From germline, CDR1 is LNHDA and CDR2 SQIVND (reference sequence). The CDR3 reads CASRPRETSGAYNEQFF. The CDR3 region has the DNA TGTGCCAGTAGACCCCGAGAGACTAGCGGGGCTTACAATGAGCAGTTCTTC.

This clonotype was seen at least ten times. V is TRBV7-2 and J is TRBJ2-5; the match to TRBD2 covers 8 bases. The germline V gene encodes CDR1 SGHTA and CDR2 FQGNSA. The CDR3 consists of 15 residues. J was trimmed by 1 base and V by 0 bases; bases with no gene match: 1. The CDR3: CASSLALAGQETQYF. Here the CDR3 DNA reads TGTGCCAGCAGCTTAGCGCTAGCGGGCCAAGAGACCCAGTACTTC.

This clonotype was seen more than once but under ten times. The chain uses TRBV7-3 and TRBJ1-1; D gene unclear. CDR1 and CDR2 from the germline V gene are SGHTA and FQGTGA. CDR3 length: 13 amino acids. V lost 5 bases and J 3 bases, leaving 10 bases between the germline ends. The CDR3 sequence: CASSAFADTEAFF. The CDR3 coding sequence is TGTGCCAGCAGCGCTTTTGCGGACACTGAAGCTTTCTTT.

The rearrangement joins TRBV29-1 to TRBJ2-1; D is undetermined. The CDR3 is made up of 13 amino acids. Germline-derived CDR1 and CDR2 are SQVTM and ANQGSEA. V was shortened by 3 bases and J by 8 bases, with 14 bases between the two germline ends. DNA for the CDR3: TGCAGCGTTGATATCTCGCCCTGGGATGAGCAGTTCTTC. Translation: CSVDISPWDEQFF.

This chain connects TRBV5-4 to TRBJ2-4; TRBD2 matches at 14 bases. Germline V gives CDR1 SGHNT, CDR2 YYREEE (reference sequence). The CDR3 runs to 21 residues. Trimming removed 0 bases from V and 0 bases from J; junction bases left unmatched: 11. In nucleotides, the CDR3 is TGTGCCAGCAGCTTGGACGGACTAGCGGGGGGTATGCCTCTAGCCAAAAACATTCAGTACTTC. This codes for CASSLDGLAGGMPLAKNIQYF.

Comment on this clonotype: A much bigger clone sits one base away, suggesting this may be a read error. The V gene is TRBV7-2, the J gene TRBJ2-3; 9 positions match TRBD2. The CDR3 has 16 amino acids. Per the germline V gene, CDR1 is SGHTA and CDR2 is FQGNSA. The CDR3 nucleotides are TGTGCCAGCAGCTTAGAAGCGGGGGGCTTCACAGATACGCAGTCTTTT. Translated: CASSLEAGGFTDTQSF.

The chain is built from TRBV29-1 and TRBJ2-7, with 8 bases fitting TRBD1. Germline V CDR1 and CDR2: SQVTM, ANQGSEA. The CDR3 runs 13 residues. V lost 3 bases to trimming and J lost 5 bases; unmatched junction nucleotides: 6. CDR3 sequence reads: CSVDDRGGNEQYF. In DNA form, the CDR3 reads TGCAGCGTTGACGACAGGGGTGGAAACGAGCAGTACTTC.

This clonotype was counted many times. This sequence joins TRBV7-2 and TRBJ1-3; no reliable D call. Germline V gives CDR1 SGHTA, CDR2 FQGNSA. This CDR3 is 13 amino acids long. V was shortened by 5 bases and J by 2 bases, with 7 bases between the two germline ends. The CDR3 sequence is CASSPGPGNTIYF. CDR3 nucleotide sequence: TGTGCCAGCAGCCCTGGACCTGGAAACACCATATATTTT.

This clonotype has more than one count but fewer than ten. The chain links TRBV6-8 to TRBJ1-5; no reliable D call. CDR1 is MNHGY and CDR2 is SAAAGT in the germline V gene. This CDR3 contains 13 residues. Trimming took off 7 bases at V and 4 bases at J, with 11 bases between the two ends. The DNA for the CDR3 is TGTGCCAGCACAGTACAGTTTAATCAGCCCCAGCATTTT. It specifies CASTVQFNQPQHF.

The V call is TRBV28, the J call TRBJ1-1; perhaps TRBD1 as D (5 bases). The CDR3 covers 13 residues. V lost 8 bases to trimming and J lost 1 base, with 11 bases between them. Per the germline V gene, CDR1 is MDHEN and CDR2 is SYDVKM. The chain's CDR3 is CASGAGGNTEAFF. CDR3 DNA: TGTGCCAGCGGGGCGGGGGGGAACACTGAAGCTTTCTTT.